Given below is one T cell receptor (beta chain) in context. No antigen is known for it. The CDR3 is made up of 17 amino acids. Trimming cost V 6 bases and J 5 bases, with 24 bases left between them. CDR1 is SGHRS, CDR2 YFSETQ, per germline. This sample was taken from a study of shared clonotypes between healthy human individuals. Study-wide points: Among non-shared clonotypes, generation probabilities were lower than among those shared by all four donors. Among donors, the sharing of clonotypes was expected to be influenced by sequencing depth.

The healthy adult donors were HIV-negative and reported no recent acute infections or vaccinations. Assay used: immunoSEQ multiplex PCR; TCRdb lists only in-frame clones, some missing. The sample has around 2.5 million clones, 93% seen once. The chain employs TRBV5-1 and TRBJ2-1; perhaps TRBD2 as D (6 bases). The sequencing input was naive CD4+ T cells from PBMCs. The subset: CD45RA+ positively selected. The TCR originated in a man aged 18 to 29 in good health. Some clones in this sample may be carry-over from other donors' samples. CDR3 protein: CASTLLGPSARNNEQFF. CDR3 nucleotide sequence: TGCGCCAGCACCCTCTTAGGGCCTAGCGCGAGAAACAATGAGCAGTTCTTC.